The sequence of this T cell receptor beta chain was determined in a study of blood T cell repertoires in COVID-19. Background on the study: Researchers got acute and convalescent COVID-19 samples from the United States, Italy and Spain.

In the study's own analysis: Reference gene primer amplification gave estimated nucleated cell counts. Measured with immunoSEQ multiplex PCR; TCRdb has only the in-frame clones, and not every one. V and J calls and clone size are those listed in that table; D and trimming were worked out from the DNA. The sample gives 320,000 or so clones, around 84% of which show up once; 1.9% is in the top ten. V dropped 0 bases and J dropped 2 bases, with 11 bases sitting between them. The CDR3 totals 16 residues. Germline loops: CDR1 SNHLY, CDR2 FYNNEI. Sequenced sample: PBMCs or T cells enriched from blood (not recorded which). J is TRBJ2-1 and V is TRBV2; D is perhaps TRBD1 (5 bases). The sequence derives from a woman in her thirties who had been exposed to COVID-19. The CDR3 here is CASSEAQGSPYNEQFF. In nucleotides, the CDR3 is TGTGCCAGCAGTGAAGCGCAGGGATCCCCCTACAATGAGCAGTTCTTC.